Reported below is one TCR beta chain. No antigen is known for it. The PCR was carried out with 60 Vbeta primers and 13 Jbeta primers. Using immunoSEQ multiplex PCR, the repertoire was profiled, and TCRdb retains in-frame clones only, with some absent. In the table there are some 69,000 clones, roughly two thirds of which are singletons. Germline V gene sequence: CDR1 LNHDA, CDR2 SQIVND (reference sequence). The trim removed 8 bases at V and 1 base at J, leaving 6 bases unmatched. The CDR3 contains 14 residues. The data were taken from a study of cytomegalovirus exposure and HLA in healthy donors. Overall study findings and caveats: The authors excluded some V segments, including TRBV6-2 and TRBV6-3, as indistinguishable. Cytomegalovirus-associated TCR beta chains were listed, numbering some 180.

The TCR originated in a male donor in good health and CMV-seropositive. Sequencing was done on a sample of PBMCs. The rearrangement links TRBV19 to TRBJ2-7, with TRBD1 matching 9 bases. CDR3: CASSRDRDSYEQYF. In nucleotides, the CDR3 is TGTGCCAGTTCGCGGGACAGGGATTCCTACGAGCAGTACTTC.